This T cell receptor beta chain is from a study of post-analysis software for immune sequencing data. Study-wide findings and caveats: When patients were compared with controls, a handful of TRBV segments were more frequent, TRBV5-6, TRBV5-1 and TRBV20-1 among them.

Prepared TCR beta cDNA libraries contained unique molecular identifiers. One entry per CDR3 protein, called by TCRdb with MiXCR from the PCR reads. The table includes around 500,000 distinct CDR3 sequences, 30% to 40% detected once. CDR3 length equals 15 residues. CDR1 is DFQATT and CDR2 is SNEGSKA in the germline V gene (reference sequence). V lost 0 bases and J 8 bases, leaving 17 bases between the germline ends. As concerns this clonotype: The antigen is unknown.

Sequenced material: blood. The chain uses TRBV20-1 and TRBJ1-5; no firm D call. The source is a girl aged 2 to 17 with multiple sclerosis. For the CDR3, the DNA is TGCAGTGCTAGAGATTTTGCGGCGGGCGGGGAGCCCCAGCATTTT. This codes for CSARDFAAGGEPQHF.